One sample yielded the 26 T cell receptor beta chains listed below, sequenced in a study of T cell responses to AZD1222 COVID-19 vaccine. Clones were sequenced by immunoSEQ multiplex PCR, and TCRdb holds only the in-frame ones, with some missing. In the table there are about 93,000 clones, over 70% of which are singletons. The sample in question was peripheral blood, obtained on day 0 of AZD1222 vaccination. Every receptor here comes from an adult in good health.

The rearrangement joins TRBV5-1 to TRBJ1-1, with 11 nucleotides matching TRBD1. Germline-derived CDR1 and CDR2 are SGHRS and YFSETQ. The length of the CDR3 is 14 residues. V trimming: 4 bases; J trimming: 3 bases; junction bases outside the gene matches: 2. Here the CDR3 DNA reads TGCGCCAGCAGCACGGGACAGGGGGACACTGAAGCTTTCTTT. This translates into CASSTGQGDTEAFF. Looking up the rest from reference TRBV5-1 and TRBJ1-1 gives the full variable domain: KAGVTQTPRYLIKTRGQQVTLSCSPISGHRSVSWYQQTPGQGLQFLFEYFSETQRNKGNFPGRFSGRQFSNSRSEMNVSTLELGDSALYLCASSTGQGDTEAFFGQGTRLTVV.

As regards this clone: Within the sample, other DNA sequences also encode this same CDR3. The V and J genes are TRBV28 and TRBJ2-7; no definite D call. Germline V CDR1 and CDR2: MDHEN, SYDVKM. This CDR3 region has 11 residues. Between the trimmed V and J ends, which lost 6 bases and 2 bases, there was a span of 5 bases. The CDR3 DNA follows: TGTGCCAGCAGCCTTGCCTACGAGCAGTACTTC. Its protein product is CASSLAYEQYF.

This chain uses TRBV5-4 with TRBJ2-1; possibly TRBD1 or TRBD2 for D (5 bases each). Trimming shortened V by 5 bases and J by 6 bases, and 18 bases separated the two germline ends. The CDR3 totals 15 residues. Germline lookup yields CDR1 SGHNT and CDR2 YYREEE (reference sequence). CDR3 in DNA: TGTGCCAGCAGACCCCGGGACCGTCCATCCAATGAGCAGTTCTTC. This gives the protein CASRPRDRPSNEQFF.

V gene TRBV6-5 combines with J gene TRBJ1-2; 10 nucleotides agree with TRBD1. Germline V lookup: CDR1 MNHEY, CDR2 SVGAGI. The CDR3 is 14 amino acids. J lost 4 bases, V lost 5 bases, and 4 bases had no gene match. Here the CDR3 reads CASSPGTGAYGYTF. In nucleotides, the CDR3 is TGTGCCAGCAGTCCCGGGACAGGGGCCTATGGCTACACCTTC.

This chain joins TRBV6-1 and TRBJ1-6; D unresolved. Per the germline V gene, CDR1 is MNHNS and CDR2 is SASEGT. This CDR3 has 14 amino acids. The V and J ends lost 1 base and 9 bases respectively, with 10 bases between them. The CDR3 protein is CASSEEGGISPLHF. In DNA form, the CDR3 reads TGTGCCAGCAGTGAAGAGGGCGGTATTTCACCCCTCCACTTT.

J is TRBJ2-7 and V is TRBV29-1; D remains unclear. The CDR3 covers 15 residues. Germline CDR1 reads SQVTM; CDR2 reads ANQGSEA. Trimming pared 3 bases from V and 2 bases from J, leaving 17 bases between. The CDR3 loop reads CSVETLGKSTYEQYF. The CDR3 DNA reads as TGCAGCGTTGAGACGCTAGGGAAGAGCACCTACGAGCAGTACTTC.

V is TRBV29-1 and J is TRBJ2-1, with a weak D call TRBD2 (6 bases). Germline CDR1 SQVTM, CDR2 ANQGSEA. Trimming pared 7 bases from V and 3 bases from J, leaving 16 bases between. The CDR3 consists of 14 residues. The CDR3 loop reads CSARRGGNYNEQFF. The DNA for the CDR3 is TGCAGCGCCCGACGCGGCGGGAACTACAATGAGCAGTTCTTC.

This rearrangement joins TRBV12-3 or TRBV12-4 to TRBJ1-2; 8 bases match TRBD1. With V trimmed by 6 bases and J by 5 bases, 5 bases remained unmatched. The CDR3 loop spans 13 amino acids. The CDR3 DNA is TGTGCCAGCAGGACCGGGACAGGTTATGGCTACACCTTC. It yields the protein CASRTGTGYGYTF.

V gene TRBV18 combines with J gene TRBJ2-2; no firm D call. Germline V gives CDR1 KGHSH, CDR2 LQKENI. V was clipped by 0 bases and J by 1 base, with 6 bases between them. The CDR3 runs to 15 residues. The CDR3 protein is CASSPPNRNTGELFF. Here the CDR3 DNA reads TGTGCCAGCTCACCACCGAACAGGAACACCGGGGAGCTGTTTTTT.

The chain combines TRBV30 with TRBJ1-6; 9 bases agree with TRBD1. Germline V CDR1 and CDR2: GTSNPN, SVGIG (reference sequence). Trimming at V came to 5 bases and at J to 7 bases, leaving 6 bases not matched to a gene. This CDR3 contains 14 residues. DNA for the CDR3: TGTGCCTGGGGACAGGGGAATCGGAATTCACCCCTCCACTTT. It specifies CAWGQGNRNSPLHF. The whole variable domain, filled in from reference TRBV30 and TRBJ1-6, reads SQTIHQWPATLVQPVGSPLSLECTVEGTSNPNLYWYRQAAGRGLQLLFYSVGIGQISSEVPQNLSASRPQDRQFILSSKKLLLSDSGFYLCAWGQGNRNSPLHFGNGTRLTVT.

This clone was seen only once. V and J are TRBV6-5 and TRBJ2-2, with D maybe TRBD1 (5 bases). The CDR3 contains 12 residues. Germline loops: CDR1 MNHEY, CDR2 SVGAGI. Trimming left V 7 bases short and J 6 bases short, with 9 bases between. The CDR3 here is CASTVGAGELFF. The CDR3 DNA is TGTGCCAGCACGGTAGGGGCCGGGGAGCTGTTTTTT.

V is TRBV2 and J is TRBJ1-4, with a tentative D call TRBD1 (5 bases). This CDR3 region has 15 residues. CDR1 is SNHLY, CDR2 FYNNEI, per germline. Trimming took 7 bases from V and 6 from J, leaving 18 bases between them. The CDR3, as DNA: TGTGCCAGCAACGCTAAAGGACCCAGGGATGAAAAACTGTTTTTT. Amino acids: CASNAKGPRDEKLFF.

This clone came up once. The gene calls are TRBV19 and TRBJ2-2, with D tentatively TRBD2 (5 bases). CDR3 size: 13 residues. V was pared by 6 bases and J by 6 bases, with 11 bases between. Per germline, CDR1 LNHDA and CDR2 SQIVND (reference sequence). The CDR3 reads CASRREAAGELFF. The CDR3 nucleotides read TGTGCCAGTAGGAGGGAAGCGGCCGGGGAGCTGTTTTTT.

The chain links TRBV6-6 to TRBJ1-1; D is undetermined. This CDR3 has 11 residues. V lost 2 bases and J lost 3, with 1 base in between. CDR1 is MNHNY, CDR2 SVGAGI, per germline (reference sequence). The CDR3: CASSYDTEAFF. As DNA, the CDR3 is TGTGCCAGCAGTTACGACACTGAAGCTTTCTTT.

As to this clone: At one of its ends the junction is not consistent with the germline gene, which may arise from a read error. The V call is TRBV6-5, the J call TRBJ1-2; unclear D gene. The CDR3 contains 11 residues. Germline V gene data show CDR1 as MNHEY and CDR2 as SVGAGI. The CDR3 nucleotides are TGTGCCAGCAAAAAGGGAGGCCTGCGTCACTTC. Its translation: CASKKGGLRHF.

The chain is built from TRBV15 and TRBJ2-6, with D uncertain. CDR3 length equals 17 residues. Germline V gene sequence: CDR1 LNHNV, CDR2 YYDKDF (reference sequence). The V end was cut by 2 bases, the J end by 2 bases, with 13 bases between. Written as DNA, the CDR3 is TGTGCCACCAGCAGATTTCGAGGTTTCACTGGGGCCAACGTCCTGACTTTC. This translates into CATSRFRGFTGANVLTF. Based on the CDR3 plus reference TRBV15 and TRBJ2-6, the full variable domain is DAMVIQNPRYQVTQFGKPVTLSCSQTLNHNVMYWYQQKSSQAPKLLFHYYDKDFNNEADTPDNFQSRRPNTSFCFLDIRSPGLGDTAMYLCATSRFRGFTGANVLTFGAGSRLTVL.

This clone turned up a few times. The chain uses TRBV14 and TRBJ2-3, with 9 bases matching TRBD2. Germline V gene sequence: CDR1 SGHDN, CDR2 FVKESK. The V gene end was trimmed by 1 base and the J gene end by 8 bases; junction bases not matched to a gene: 7. The CDR3 extends over 15 amino acids. CDR3 DNA sequence: TGTGCCAGCAGCCAAGCGACTAGCGGACGGGGTACGCAGTATTTT. Residues: CASSQATSGRGTQYF.

This chain joins TRBV19 and TRBJ2-1; D remains unclear. This CDR3 is 12 amino acids long. Germline CDR1 is LNHDA and CDR2 is SQIVND (reference sequence). Trimming shortened V by 5 bases and J by 9 bases, and 11 bases separated the two germline ends. CDR3 bases: TGTGCCAGTAGTGATGGGGTGGGTGAGCAGTTCTTC. Protein: CASSDGVGEQFF. The variable domain in full, with the rest retrieved from reference TRBV19 and TRBJ2-1, is DGGITQSPKYLFRKEGQNVTLSCEQNLNHDAMYWYRQDPGQGLRLIYYSQIVNDFQKGDIAEGYSVSREKKESFPLTVTSAQKNPTAFYLCASSDGVGEQFFGPGTRLTVL.

The chain links TRBV5-4 to TRBJ2-7, with D uncertain. The CDR3 sequence is 15 residues long. Germline CDR1 is SGHNT and CDR2 is YYREEE (reference sequence). V was clipped by 0 bases and J by 1 base, with 11 bases between them. Here the CDR3 reads CASSLGAPASYEQYF. The CDR3 nucleotides are TGTGCCAGCAGCTTGGGGGCGCCCGCTTCCTACGAGCAGTACTTC. The full variable domain, rest sourced from reference TRBV5-4 and TRBJ2-7, is ETGVTQSPTHLIKTRGQQVTLRCSSQSGHNTVSWYQQALGQGPQFIFQYYREEENGRGNFPPRFSGLQFPNYSSELNVNALELDDSALYLCASSLGAPASYEQYFGPGTRLTVT.

This clone was detected a few times. The chain has TRBV9 and TRBJ1-2, with D tentatively TRBD1 (5 bases). The V gene's germline CDR1 is SGDLS and CDR2 YYNGEE. Trimming shortened V by 0 bases and J by 2 bases, and 14 bases separated the two germline ends. The CDR3 runs 16 residues. For the CDR3, the DNA is TGTGCCAGCAGCGTAGGTGGGGGGACCACAAACTATGGCTACACCTTC. Protein product: CASSVGGGTTNYGYTF.

This chain connects TRBV6-5 to TRBJ2-7, with TRBD2 as a possible D gene (7 bases). CDR3 length: 15 amino acids. The ends were cut back, 6 bases at V and 1 base at J, with 16 bases in the middle. Germline CDR1 MNHEY, CDR2 SVGAGI. CDR3 protein: CASSGGGGWSYEQYF. Written as DNA, the CDR3 is TGTGCCAGCAGCGGAGGGGGGGGCTGGTCCTACGAGCAGTACTTC.

CDR3 in DNA: TGTGCCAGCAGACTGCCGGGCAGCACAGATACGCAGTATTTT. Translation gives CASRLPGSTDTQYF. V usage is TRBV18 and J usage is TRBJ2-3; no clear D gene. V dropped 8 bases and J dropped 0 bases, with 12 bases sitting between them. CDR3 length: 14 amino acids. CDR1 and CDR2 from the germline V gene are KGHSH and LQKENI.

The chain couples TRBV20-1 to TRBJ1-3; D gene uncertain. Trimming pared 6 bases from V and 4 bases from J, leaving 7 bases between. This CDR3 comprises 11 residues. The germline V gene has CDR1 DFQATT and CDR2 SNEGSKA (reference sequence). In DNA, the CDR3 is TGCAGTGCCGGGGTAGGAAACACCATATATTTT. Translated, it gives CSAGVGNTIYF.

This chain joins TRBV6-5 and TRBJ1-1; possibly TRBD1 for D (5 bases). With 6 bases removed from V and 3 bases from J, the gap between germline ends came to 11 bases. CDR1 MNHEY and CDR2 SVGAGI come from the germline V gene. The CDR3 contains 13 residues. CDR3 DNA sequence: TGTGCCAGCAGACGGCAGGGTTACACTGAAGCTTTCTTT. Its translation is CASRRQGYTEAFF.

V and J are TRBV5-1 and TRBJ2-3, with D tentatively TRBD2 (6 bases). CDR3 length equals 15 residues. From germline, CDR1 is SGHRS and CDR2 YFSETQ. With 4 bases removed from V and 6 bases from J, the gap between germline ends came to 18 bases. The CDR3, as DNA: TGCGCCAGCAGCCCGAAGGTCGGGGGTAAGGATACGCAGTATTTT. Amino acid sequence: CASSPKVGGKDTQYF.

V usage is TRBV25-1 and J usage is TRBJ2-2, with a tentative D call TRBD2 (5 bases). Germline V gives CDR1 MGHDK, CDR2 SYGVNS. The CDR3 has 13 amino acids. V was trimmed by 7 bases and J by 1 base, leaving 7 bases between them. The CDR3 loop reads CASKDWNTGELFF. CDR3 sequence (DNA): TGTGCCAGCAAGGACTGGAACACCGGGGAGCTGTTTTTT.